This T cell receptor (beta chain) was found in a study of blood T cell repertoires in COVID-19. Original processing notes: For nucleated cells, counts were estimated from reference gene primer amplification. The protocol was immunoSEQ multiplex PCR, while the TCRdb copy is restricted to in-frame clones and leaves out a portion. V and J calls and clone size are as listed in that table; D and trimming were resolved from the DNA. This table holds under 250,000 clones, around 90% found once. The V segment lost 6 bases and the J segment 7 bases; nucleotides outside the gene matches: 8. CDR1 and CDR2 from the germline V gene are MNHEY and SVGAGI. The CDR3 is 15 amino acids.

This clonotype was obtained from a man at least 80 years old with acute or convalescent COVID-19. This sequence joins TRBV6-5 and TRBJ1-6; TRBD1 aligns across 8 bases. Sample: peripheral blood. CDR3 DNA: TGTGCCAGCAGAGCCCGGACAGGGTCGAATTCACCCCTCCACTTT. It is translated as CASRARTGSNSPLHF.